The 20 T cell receptor beta chains below come from one sample, sequenced in a study of shared clonotypes between healthy human individuals. Generated by immunoSEQ multiplex PCR, the TCRdb table keeps only in-frame clones and is missing some. The sample has 850,000 to 1,100,000 clones, 70% to 85% seen once; the top ten hold 0.89%. Sequencing used memory CD4+ T cells from PBMCs. Noted subset: CD45RA-negative fraction. These receptors originate from a man younger than 30 in good health. Some clones in this sample may be carry-over from other donors' samples.

About this clone itself: In the same sample, other DNA sequences code for this CDR3. This chain joins TRBV30 and TRBJ1-3; D unresolved. Germline CDR1 reads GTSNPN; CDR2 reads SVGIG (reference sequence). V was cut by 1 base and J by 4 bases, with 8 bases left in between. The CDR3 is made up of 13 amino acids. CDR3 region: CAWSAASGNTIYF. The CDR3 DNA follows: TGTGCCTGGAGTGCGGCATCCGGAAACACCATATATTTT.

V and J are TRBV11-2 and TRBJ2-7; D not certain. The CDR3 length is 11 residues. Germline CDR1 reads SGHAT; CDR2 reads FQNNGV. Trimming removed 0 bases at V and 6 bases at J, with 3 bases between. CDR3: CASSLDFEQYF. The CDR3 nucleotides are TGTGCCAGCAGCTTAGATTTCGAGCAGTACTTC. Full variable domain (outside the CDR3, taken from reference TRBV11-2 and TRBJ2-7): EAGVAQSPRYKIIEKRQSVAFWCNPISGHATLYWYQQILGQGPKLLIQFQNNGVVDDSQLPKDRFSAERLKGVDSTLKIQPAKLEDSAVYLCASSLDFEQYFGPGTRLTVT.

This sequence joins TRBV7-3 and TRBJ2-2, with TRBD2 as a possible D gene (6 bases). The germline V gene encodes CDR1 SGHTA and CDR2 FQGTGA. The CDR3 covers 14 residues. V was pared by 5 bases and J by 10 bases, with 17 bases between. The CDR3 DNA reads TGTGCCAGCAGCCCACGGGACTCCGCCCCGGAGCTGTTTTTT. Translation: CASSPRDSAPELFF. The full variable domain, completed using reference TRBV7-3 and TRBJ2-2, is GAGVSQTPSNKVTEKGKYVELRCDPISGHTALYWYRQSLGQGPEFLIYFQGTGAADDSGLPNDRFFAVRPEGSVSTLKIQRTERGDSAVYLCASSPRDSAPELFFGEGSRLTVL.

On this clone itself: The sample has other DNA sequences that encode this CDR3 too. This chain links TRBV28 with TRBJ1-5; TRBD1 might be the D (5 bases). V was cut by 3 bases and J by 9 bases, with 6 bases left in between. Germline assignment: CDR1 MDHEN and CDR2 SYDVKM. This CDR3 has 11 amino acids. CDR3 sequence: CASSFRGPQHF. In DNA, the CDR3 is TGTGCCAGCAGTTTTAGGGGGCCCCAGCATTTT. The whole variable domain, filled in from reference TRBV28 and TRBJ1-5, reads DVKVTQSSRYLVKRTGEKVFLECVQDMDHENMFWYRQDPGLGLRLIYFSYDVKMKEKGDIPEGYSVSREKKERFSLILESASTNQTSMYLCASSFRGPQHFGDGTRLSIL.

In this sample, this clone turned up a few times. The DNA of the CDR3 is TGTGCCAGCAGCGGACTAGCGGGAGGATTCACCGGGGAGCTGTTTTTT. Protein: CASSGLAGGFTGELFF. J is TRBJ2-2 and V is TRBV7-9, with TRBD2 identical over 14 bases. The germline V gene encodes CDR1 SEHNR and CDR2 FQNEAQ (reference sequence). Unmatched junction bases numbered 3, after V lost 5 bases and J lost 4 bases. CDR3 length: 16 residues.

The genes are TRBV4-1 and TRBJ1-2; 10 nucleotides agree with TRBD1. The germline CDR1 and CDR2 sequences are MGHRA and YSYEKL. V lost 5 bases and J lost 4; bases outside the gene matches: 7. CDR3 length: 15 residues. The CDR3: CASSGRDRGRYGYTF. The DNA of the CDR3 is TGCGCCAGCAGCGGGCGGGACAGGGGACGCTATGGCTACACCTTC.

About this clone: The same CDR3 is also encoded by other DNA sequences in this sample. V and J are TRBV5-1 and TRBJ2-1; 10 bases are shared with TRBD2. The CDR3 runs 15 residues. CDR1 is SGHRS, CDR2 YFSETQ, per germline. The V gene end was trimmed by 4 bases and the J gene end by 4 bases; junction bases not matched to a gene: 5. CDR3 nucleotide sequence: TGCGCCAGCAGCCCAGGGACTAGCGCGTACAATGAGCAGTTCTTC. Protein: CASSPGTSAYNEQFF. The entire variable domain, with the rest obtained from reference TRBV5-1 and TRBJ2-1, is as follows: KAGVTQTPRYLIKTRGQQVTLSCSPISGHRSVSWYQQTPGQGLQFLFEYFSETQRNKGNFPGRFSGRQFSNSRSEMNVSTLELGDSALYLCASSPGTSAYNEQFFGPGTRLTVL.

The genes are TRBV29-1 and TRBJ2-7, with D perhaps being TRBD1 or TRBD2 (5 bases each). Trimming took 5 bases from V and 3 from J, leaving 20 bases between them. Germline V CDR1 and CDR2: SQVTM, ANQGSEA. The CDR3 consists of 15 residues. CDR3 nucleotide sequence: TGCAGCGTTCTTAAATTACGGGGCGTGAACTACGAGCAGTACTTC. Its protein is CSVLKLRGVNYEQYF.

Here the CDR3 reads CASSPYTLGGGSEKLFF. The CDR3 DNA sequence: TGTGCCAGCTCACCCTACACCCTCGGGGGAGGAAGTGAAAAACTGTTTTTT. This rearrangement joins TRBV18 to TRBJ1-4; weak D call: TRBD1 (5 bases). CDR1 and CDR2 from the germline V gene are KGHSH and LQKENI. Trimming removed 3 bases from V and 7 bases from J, with 21 bases in between. The CDR3 is 17 amino acids.

This chain uses TRBV5-1 with TRBJ2-7; TRBD1 matches at 8 bases. Losses at the gene ends were 2 bases for V and 2 bases for J; bases not matched to a gene: 3. Germline V gives CDR1 SGHRS, CDR2 YFSETQ. CDR3 length: 14 amino acids. DNA for the CDR3: TGCGCCAGCAGCTTTTCAGGGGGCCCCTACGAGCAGTACTTC. Its protein product is CASSFSGGPYEQYF.

In this sample, this clone turned up a few times. Other nucleotide sequences from this sample produce the same CDR3. The chain recombines TRBV5-1 with TRBJ2-7, with a possible D match to TRBD2 (6 bases). The germline V and J ends were trimmed by 3 bases and 1 base, with 11 bases remaining between them. The germline V gene has CDR1 SGHRS and CDR2 YFSETQ. CDR3 length: 14 amino acids. This CDR3 reads CASSSSSGSYEQYF. DNA for the CDR3: TGCGCCAGCAGCTCCAGTAGCGGTTCCTACGAGCAGTACTTC.

V is TRBV7-9 and J is TRBJ1-3; 8 bases align to TRBD1. The V segment lost 5 bases and the J segment 4 bases; nucleotides outside the gene matches: 13. This CDR3 region has 17 residues. Looked up from germline, CDR1 is SEHNR and CDR2 is FQNEAQ (reference sequence). For the CDR3, the DNA is TGTGCCAGCAGCCCGCGCCCGGGACAGGTGTACGGAAACACCATATATTTT. This encodes CASSPRPGQVYGNTIYF.

V and J are TRBV29-1 and TRBJ2-5; D is possibly TRBD1 (6 bases). Trimming shortened V by 6 bases and J by 2 bases, and 19 bases separated the two germline ends. The CDR3 runs to 15 residues. CDR1 is SQVTM, CDR2 ANQGSEA, per germline. The CDR3, as DNA: TGCAGCGTCCCTCCACCCGGGACACAGCAAGAGACCCAGTACTTC. Residues: CSVPPPGTQQETQYF. The full variable domain, rest sourced from reference TRBV29-1 and TRBJ2-5, is SAVISQKPSRDICQRGTSLTIQCQVDSQVTMMFWYRQQPGQSLTLIATANQGSEATYESGFVIDKFPISRPNLTFSTLTVSNMSPEDSSIYLCSVPPPGTQQETQYFGPGTRLLVL.

The chain joins TRBV2 to TRBJ1-1; 8 nucleotides line up with TRBD1. There are 14 residues in the CDR3. With 7 bases clipped from V and 1 base from J, the junction kept 5 bases outside the gene matches. Germline lookup yields CDR1 SNHLY and CDR2 FYNNEI. DNA of the CDR3: TGTGCCAGCATGGGGGGGACAGGGAACACTGAAGCTTTCTTT. It translates to CASMGGTGNTEAFF.

The chain combines TRBV5-6 with TRBJ2-7, with a tentative D call TRBD2 (5 bases). V lost 4 bases, J lost 0 bases, and 17 bases lay in between. Per the germline V gene, CDR1 is SGHDT and CDR2 is YYEEEE. There are 16 residues in the CDR3. CDR3 residues: CASSPSPSRYSYEQYF. The CDR3 DNA sequence: TGTGCCAGCAGCCCCTCCCCTAGCAGATACTCCTACGAGCAGTACTTC.

This clone has at least ten counts. Other nucleotide sequences in the sample specify the same CDR3. The rearrangement links TRBV20-1 to TRBJ1-5; D not certain. Germline-derived CDR1 and CDR2 are DFQATT and SNEGSKA (reference sequence). This CDR3 is built from 11 residues. The germline V and J ends were trimmed by 4 bases and 1 base, with 2 bases remaining between them. The CDR3 loop reads CSAKSNQPQHF. CDR3 sequence (DNA): TGCAGTGCTAAGAGCAATCAGCCCCAGCATTTT.

To note about this clone: Other DNA sequences in the sample encode the same CDR3. The chain joins TRBV4-2 to TRBJ2-7; a possible D gene is TRBD2 (5 bases). CDR1 is LGHNA and CDR2 is YNFKEQ in the germline V gene. There are 14 residues in the CDR3. V was clipped by 1 base and J by 3 bases, with 10 bases between them. The CDR3 DNA is TGTGCCAGCAGCCAAGGCGATGGACTCTACGAGCAGTACTTC. Amino acid sequence: CASSQGDGLYEQYF.

This chain joins TRBV28 and TRBJ2-7, with 15 bases lining up with TRBD2. In germline, CDR1 is MDHEN, CDR2 SYDVKM. Germline trimming cut 1 base from V and 5 bases from J; bases unmatched to any gene: 6. The CDR3 has 17 residues. The DNA of the CDR3 is TGTGCCAGCAGTTTATTAATTGGGACTAGCGGGAGGAACGAGCAGTACTTC. The encoded protein is CASSLLIGTSGRNEQYF.

The rearrangement uses TRBV6-5 and TRBJ2-3; perhaps TRBD2 as D (5 bases). Looked up from germline, CDR1 is MNHEY and CDR2 is SVGAGI. V shed 4 bases and J shed 3 bases, with 11 bases lying between them. The CDR3 has 14 amino acids. The CDR3 nucleotides are TGTGCCAGCAGTTCCAACTTAGCGACAGATACGCAGTATTTT. It is translated as CASSSNLATDTQYF.

The chain has TRBV19 and TRBJ2-7; D ambiguous. Germline assignment: CDR1 LNHDA and CDR2 SQIVND (reference sequence). This CDR3 has 13 amino acids. With 6 bases removed from V and 5 bases from J, the gap between germline ends came to 14 bases. The CDR3 DNA sequence: TGTGCCAGTAGGCCGACACAGAAGGACGAGCAGTACTTC. As protein: CASRPTQKDEQYF. Full variable domain (missing parts from reference TRBV19 and TRBJ2-7): DGGITQSPKYLFRKEGQNVTLSCEQNLNHDAMYWYRQDPGQGLRLIYYSQIVNDFQKGDIAEGYSVSREKKESFPLTVTSAQKNPTAFYLCASRPTQKDEQYFGPGTRLTVT.